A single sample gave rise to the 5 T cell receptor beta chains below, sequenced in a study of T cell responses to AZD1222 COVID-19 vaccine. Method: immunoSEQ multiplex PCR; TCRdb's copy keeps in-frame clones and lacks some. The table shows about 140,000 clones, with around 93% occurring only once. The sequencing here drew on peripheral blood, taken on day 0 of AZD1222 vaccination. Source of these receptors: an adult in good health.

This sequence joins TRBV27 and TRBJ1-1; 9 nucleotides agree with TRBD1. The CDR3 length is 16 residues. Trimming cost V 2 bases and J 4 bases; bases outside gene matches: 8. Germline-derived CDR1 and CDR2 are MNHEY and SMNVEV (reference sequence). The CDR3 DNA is TGTGCCAGCAGTTTAAAACCGGGACAGGGAGCCACTGAAGCTTTCTTT. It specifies CASSLKPGQGATEAFF.

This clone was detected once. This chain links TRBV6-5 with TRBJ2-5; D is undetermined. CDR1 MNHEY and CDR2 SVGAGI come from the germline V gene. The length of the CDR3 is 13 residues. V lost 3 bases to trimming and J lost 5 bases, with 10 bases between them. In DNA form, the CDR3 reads TGTGCCAGCAGTTATCCCTTAAGGGAGACCCAGTACTTC. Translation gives CASSYPLRETQYF.

As DNA, the CDR3 is TGTGCCAGCAGCCCCCGAGGGGGGATCCCTGGGCTGAAACTGTTTTTT. The encoded protein is CASSPRGGIPGLKLFF. This chain joins TRBV13 and TRBJ1-4, with D tentatively TRBD1 (6 bases). The germline V and J ends were trimmed by 5 bases and 11 bases, with 24 bases remaining between them. This CDR3 has 16 residues. The germline gives CDR1 PRHDT, CDR2 FYEKMQ (reference sequence).

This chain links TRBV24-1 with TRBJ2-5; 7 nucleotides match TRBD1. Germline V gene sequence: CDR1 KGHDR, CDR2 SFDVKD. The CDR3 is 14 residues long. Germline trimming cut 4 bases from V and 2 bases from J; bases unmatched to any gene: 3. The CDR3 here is CATSDRGYQETQYF. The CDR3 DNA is TGTGCCACCAGTGACAGGGGGTATCAAGAGACCCAGTACTTC.

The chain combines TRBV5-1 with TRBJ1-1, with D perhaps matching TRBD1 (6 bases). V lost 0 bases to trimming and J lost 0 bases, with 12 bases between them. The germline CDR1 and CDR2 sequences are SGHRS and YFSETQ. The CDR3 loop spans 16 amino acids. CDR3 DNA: TGCGCCAGCAGCTTGGAAATAACAGGGCTGAACACTGAAGCTTTCTTT. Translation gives CASSLEITGLNTEAFF.